The clone carrying this T cell receptor (beta chain) showed up just once. Its antigen is not known. 60 Vbeta and 13 Jbeta primers were used in PCR. Clones were read by immunoSEQ multiplex PCR, and TCRdb kept only the in-frame ones, dropping some. This sample has about 200,000 clones, with over 65% found just once. Germline assignment: CDR1 SGHVS and CDR2 FNYEAQ. The CDR3 is made up of 13 amino acids. The V segment lost 5 bases and the J segment 6 bases; nucleotides outside the gene matches: 6. The sample belongs to a study of cytomegalovirus exposure and HLA in healthy donors. Broader study findings: Altogether, 160 or so TCR beta chains were recorded as cytomegalovirus-associated. Previous analysis showed most TCR beta V segments were productive about 87% or about 30% of the time. It is likely that the observed cluster of highly shared sequence variants was a sequencing artifact.

This TCR came from a man between 40 and 49 years old in good health and CMV-seronegative. The chain has TRBV7-6 and TRBJ1-2, with 7 bases that match TRBD1. Input material: PBMCs. The CDR3 DNA is TGTGCCAGCAGCCAGAGACAGGGCAATGGCTACACCTTC. It is translated as CASSQRQGNGYTF.